Shown below are 8 T cell receptor beta chains from a single sample sequenced in a study of blood T cell repertoires in COVID-19. Here immunoSEQ multiplex PCR was the method, and the copy in TCRdb shows in-frame clones only, minus some. Of tens of thousands of clones in the sample, almost 85% were seen once. The source material was peripheral blood. The source of these receptors is a man aged 50 to 60 with active or convalescent COVID-19.

The chain links TRBV5-6 to TRBJ2-7; D is undetermined. In germline, CDR1 is SGHDT, CDR2 YYEEEE. This CDR3 spans 13 amino acids. V was pared by 2 bases and J by 1 base, with 7 bases between. CDR3 loop: CASSFASSYEQYV. The DNA for the CDR3 is TGTGCCAGCAGCTTCGCCAGTTCCTACGAGCAGTACGTC.

V and J are TRBV21-1 and TRBJ1-4. TRBV21-1 is termed a pseudogene. The CDR3 totals 15 residues. The CDR3 sequence: CASSKKGRRAEKLFF. For the CDR3, the DNA is TGTGCCAGCAGCAAAAAAGGCAGGAGGGCTGAAAAACTGTTTTTT.

The chain joins TRBV28 to TRBJ2-7, with 10 bases identical to TRBD2. Germline V CDR1 and CDR2: MDHEN, SYDVKM. The CDR3 sequence is 14 residues long. The junction had 3 bases not matched to a gene; V was cut back by 4 bases and J by 3 bases. The CDR3 coding sequence is TGTGCCAGCAGTTCTAGCGGGGGTAACTACGAGCAGTACGTC. Translated: CASSSSGGNYEQYV.

The rearrangement joins TRBV7-2 to TRBJ1-1; D not resolved. CDR3 length: 15 residues. Germline V CDR1 and CDR2: SGHTA, FQGNSA. Trimming removed 5 bases from V and 1 base from J, with 14 bases in between. CDR3 sequence: CASSPSYTQNTEAFF. DNA for the CDR3: TGTGCCAGCAGCCCGTCCTATACCCAGAACACTGAAGCTTTCTTT. Using reference TRBV7-2 and TRBJ1-1 for the parts outside the CDR3, the full variable domain is GAGVSQSPSNKVTEKGKDVELRCDPISGHTALYWYRQSLGQGLEFLIYFQGNSAPDKSGLPSDRFSAERTGGSVSTLTIQRTQQEDSAVYLCASSPSYTQNTEAFFGQGTRLTVV.

The rearrangement uses TRBV5-4 and TRBJ2-3; a possible D gene is TRBD1 (6 bases). Germline values: CDR1 SGHNT, CDR2 YYREEE (reference sequence). CDR3 length equals 17 residues. V was pared by 4 bases and J by 2 bases, with 20 bases between. The CDR3 DNA is TGTGCCAGCAGCCTACCTTCCGGGACAAAGAACACAGATACGCAGTATTTT. Translation: CASSLPSGTKNTDTQYF. Looking up the rest from reference TRBV5-4 and TRBJ2-3 gives the full variable domain: ETGVTQSPTHLIKTRGQQVTLRCSSQSGHNTVSWYQQALGQGPQFIFQYYREEENGRGNFPPRFSGLQFPNYSSELNVNALELDDSALYLCASSLPSGTKNTDTQYFGPGTRLTVL.

The V call is TRBV7-9, the J call TRBJ1-2; 10 nucleotides match TRBD1. With 8 bases clipped from V and 7 bases from J, the junction kept 7 bases outside the gene matches. Per germline, CDR1 SEHNR and CDR2 FQNEAQ (reference sequence). CDR3 size: 13 residues. The CDR3: CASLRTGGGGYTF. CDR3 nucleotide sequence: TGTGCCAGCCTACGGACAGGGGGTGGTGGCTACACCTTC. Drawing the rest from reference TRBV7-9 and TRBJ1-2, the complete variable domain is DTGVSQNPRHKITKRGQNVTFRCDPISEHNRLYWYRQTLGQGPEFLTYFQNEAQLEKSRLLSDRFSAERPKGSFSTLEIQRTEQGDSAMYLCASLRTGGGGYTFGSGTRLTVV.

V is TRBV2 and J is TRBJ2-3, with a weak D call TRBD1 (5 bases). The length of the CDR3 is 14 residues. Looked up from germline, CDR1 is SNHLY and CDR2 is FYNNEI. The V gene lost 3 bases and the J gene lost 0 bases, with 7 bases spanning the gap. The DNA for the CDR3 is TGTGCCAGCAGTGATGGGGCTAGCACAGATACGCAGTATTTT. Translation gives CASSDGASTDTQYF.

This clone was found once. The chain recombines TRBV29-1 with TRBJ2-5; 8 bases fit TRBD2. The germline CDR1 and CDR2 sequences are SQVTM and ANQGSEA. V lost 5 bases, J lost 4 bases, and 9 bases stayed unmatched. The CDR3 loop spans 14 amino acids. CDR3 in amino acids: CSVTLGRGVETQYF. CDR3 nucleotide sequence: TGCAGCGTTACCCTTGGGCGGGGGGTAGAGACCCAGTACTTC.